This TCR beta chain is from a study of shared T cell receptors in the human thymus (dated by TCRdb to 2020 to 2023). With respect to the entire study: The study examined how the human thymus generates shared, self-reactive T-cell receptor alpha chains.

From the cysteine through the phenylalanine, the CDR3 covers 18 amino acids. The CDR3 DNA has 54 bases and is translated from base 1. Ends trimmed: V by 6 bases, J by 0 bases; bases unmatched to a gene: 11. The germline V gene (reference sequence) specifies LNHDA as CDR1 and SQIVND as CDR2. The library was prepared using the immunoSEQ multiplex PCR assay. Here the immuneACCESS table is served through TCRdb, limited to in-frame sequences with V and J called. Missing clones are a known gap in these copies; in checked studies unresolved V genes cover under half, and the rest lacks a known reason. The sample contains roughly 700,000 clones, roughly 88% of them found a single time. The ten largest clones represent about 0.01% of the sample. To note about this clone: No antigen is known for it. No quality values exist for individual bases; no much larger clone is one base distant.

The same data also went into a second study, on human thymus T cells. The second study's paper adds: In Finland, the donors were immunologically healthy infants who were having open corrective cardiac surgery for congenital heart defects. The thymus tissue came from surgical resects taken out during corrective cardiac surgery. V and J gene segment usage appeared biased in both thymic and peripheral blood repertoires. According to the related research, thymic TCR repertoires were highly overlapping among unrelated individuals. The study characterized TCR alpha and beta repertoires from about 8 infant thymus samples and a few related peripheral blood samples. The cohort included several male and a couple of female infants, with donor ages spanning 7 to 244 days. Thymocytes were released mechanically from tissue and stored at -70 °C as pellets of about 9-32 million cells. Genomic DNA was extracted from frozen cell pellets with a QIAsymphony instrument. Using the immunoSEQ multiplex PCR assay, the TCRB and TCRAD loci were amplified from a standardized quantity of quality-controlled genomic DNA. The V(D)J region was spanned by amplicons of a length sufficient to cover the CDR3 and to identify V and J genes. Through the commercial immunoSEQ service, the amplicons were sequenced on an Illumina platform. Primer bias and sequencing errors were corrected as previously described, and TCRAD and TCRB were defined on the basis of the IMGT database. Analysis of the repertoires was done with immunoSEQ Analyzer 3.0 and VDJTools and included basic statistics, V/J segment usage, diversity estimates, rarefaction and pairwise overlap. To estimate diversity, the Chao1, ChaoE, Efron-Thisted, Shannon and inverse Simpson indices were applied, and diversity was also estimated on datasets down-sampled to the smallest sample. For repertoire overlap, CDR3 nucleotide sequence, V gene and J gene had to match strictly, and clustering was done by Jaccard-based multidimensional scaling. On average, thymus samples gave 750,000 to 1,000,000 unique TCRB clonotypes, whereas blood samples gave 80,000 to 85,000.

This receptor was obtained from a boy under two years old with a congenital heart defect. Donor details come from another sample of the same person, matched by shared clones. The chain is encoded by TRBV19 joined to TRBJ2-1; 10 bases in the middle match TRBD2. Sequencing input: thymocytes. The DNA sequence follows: TGTGCCAGTAGCTCGGTAGCGGGGGGCCTAAGCTCCTACAATGAGCAGTTCTTC. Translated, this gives CASSSVAGGLSSYNEQFF.